This T cell receptor (beta chain) was captured by sequencing in a study of blood T cell repertoires in COVID-19. Study background: Sites in the United States, Italy and Spain provided acute and convalescent COVID-19 samples.

V was clipped by 8 bases and J by 0 bases, with 15 bases between them. The CDR3 is made up of 15 amino acids. CDR1 and CDR2 from the germline V gene are MNHEY and SMNVEV (reference sequence). TCRdb's table, derived via immunoSEQ multiplex PCR, lists solely in-frame clones and lacks some. The profile covers 18,000 or so clones, with 81% appearing a single time and over 11% taken by the ten largest. This clone was picked up a small number of times. The chain employs TRBV27 and TRBJ2-3; D perhaps matches TRBD2 (7 bases). Sequencing used peripheral blood. The sequence came from a man aged 35-49 years with active or convalescent COVID-19. Here the CDR3 reads CASAAGAGSTDTQYF. Here the CDR3 DNA reads TGTGCCAGCGCGGCGGGGGCCGGTAGCACAGATACGCAGTATTTT.